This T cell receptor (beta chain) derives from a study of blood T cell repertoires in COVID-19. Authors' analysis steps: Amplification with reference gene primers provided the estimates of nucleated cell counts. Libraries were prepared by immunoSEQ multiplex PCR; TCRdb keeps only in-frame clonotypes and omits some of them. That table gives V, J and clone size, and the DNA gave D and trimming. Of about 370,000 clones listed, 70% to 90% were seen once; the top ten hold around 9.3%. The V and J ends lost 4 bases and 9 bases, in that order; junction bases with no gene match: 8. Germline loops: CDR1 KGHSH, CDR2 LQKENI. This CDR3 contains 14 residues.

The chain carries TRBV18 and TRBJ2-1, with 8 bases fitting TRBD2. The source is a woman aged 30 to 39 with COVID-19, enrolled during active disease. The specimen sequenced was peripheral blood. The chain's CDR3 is CASSLGLGYREQFF. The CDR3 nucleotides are TGTGCCAGCTCACTGGGACTAGGGTATCGTGAGCAGTTCTTC.